This TCR beta chain was retrieved from a study of graft-versus-host responses after intestinal transplantation (dated by TCRdb to 2020 to 2022). About the investigation overall: Recipients received multivisceral, liver-intestinal, or isolated intestinal transplants. Every recipient was given anti-thymocyte globulin induction, then maintenance tacrolimus and steroids for 2 to 4 years. A peak of at least 4% donor T cells among recipient peripheral blood mononuclear cells was the definition used for donor T cell macrochimerism. Rather than going through the commercial service, samples from a few later patients were sequenced in-house on an Illumina MiSeq and processed with MiXCR. After intestinal transplantation, graft-versus-host and host-versus-graft alloreactive T cell clones in the graft, circulation and bone marrow were tracked using bulk TCR-beta CDR3 sequencing. The cohort enrolled fewer than 25 intestinal transplant recipients including one retransplant, and a few patients lacking pretransplant specimens were excluded. To identify alloreactive clones, pre-transplant mixed lymphocyte reaction products were sequenced and then compared with unstimulated pre-transplant donor and recipient T cells.

The library relied on the immunoSEQ multiplex PCR assay. For most patients, high-throughput TCR-beta CDR3 sequencing of genomic DNA was performed by Adaptive Biotechnologies. In the authors' own workflow: TCR sequencing data for 15 to 20 patients were retrieved from Adaptive's ImmunoSEQ software; three other patients were processed with MiXCR and VDJtools. CDR3 nucleotide sequences shared by donor and recipient were removed because the origin of these sequences could not be assigned. At least 2-fold expansion over unstimulated cells and a minimum CFSE-low frequency of 0.002% (template counts) or 0.001% (read counts) were required for clones to be classified as alloreactive. Clones detected in sequenced pre-transplant spleen, lymph node, or MLR CFSE-low populations of the donor or recipient were defined as mappable. Cumulative frequency of alloreactive clones was calculated as a percentage of all sequences weighted by copy number. TCRdb limited this immuneACCESS table to in-frame rearrangements with V and J called. A share of clones is missing; checked studies link under half to unresolved V genes, and the rest is unexplained. The D gene and trimming were derived from the DNA, and the V and J assignments and clone size from that table. This sample holds more than 15,000 clones; roughly 80% were observed only once. The ten largest account for roughly 8% of the sample.

To isolate intraepithelial and lamina propria lymphocytes from graft specimens, dithiothreitol, EDTA incubations and collagenase D digestion were used. Serial intestinal graft biopsy specimens collected up to 600 days after transplant underwent bulk TCR-beta sequencing. Concerning this clone: The antigen this receptor binds is unknown. Base qualities are not provided; no much larger clone lies one nucleotide away.

General conclusions and limits of the study: In the allografts of patients with donor T cell macrochimerism, GvH to HvG T cell clonal ratios were high. GvH clones were detected in recipient bone marrow, and some of these GvH clones were observed earlier in ileal mucosa or blood, consistent with an intestinal mucosal origin. Early after transplant, peak levels of circulating GvH clones were associated with declines in HvG clones. The conclusions were limited by the relatively low number and heterogeneity of the intestinal transplant patients.

V is pared back by 3 bases and J by 5 bases, with 11 bases lying between the germline termini. CDR1 and CDR2 (KGHSH, LQKENI) derive from the germline V gene. The CDR3 covers 14 residues, taking in both the cysteine and the phenylalanine. CDR3 DNA is the only sequence kept; it has 42 bases, read in frame from the first base. Sequences were derived from ileum tissue, sampled around 470 days after intestinal transplant. The clonotype was recovered from a human patient who received an intestinal transplant, so some T cells may come from the graft donor. This chain joins TRBV18 to TRBJ1-5; the D gene assignment is ambiguous. The CDR3 sequence is CASSPWEDYQPQHF. The DNA sequence is TGTGCCAGCTCACCGTGGGAAGACTATCAGCCCCAGCATTTT.